This T cell receptor beta chain was retrieved from a study of identical twins (dated by TCRdb to 2016 to 2018). A note on the overall study: To test whether fetal clonotypes persist, the study used deep sequencing on TCR alpha and beta repertoires from monozygotic twins, unrelated adults of various ages, and cord blood. To rule out contamination, the twin experiments were replicated at different times with different library preparation protocols. Summary of the overall study and its limitations: Out-of-frame TCR alpha sharing in monozygotic twins was systematically underestimated by recombination models, whereas sharing between unrelated individuals was in agreement with the recombination models. Because the same donors could not be followed over many years, the conclusions depended on cross-sectional statistical analysis. Zero-insertion analyses could be partly confounded by invariant T cells such as MAIT and iNKT, although diverse VJ usage argued against such confounding for most clonotypes. Compared with coincidental sharing between unrelated individuals, an excess of low generation-probability sequences was observed among out-of-frame TCR alpha sequences shared between twins. Fewer insertions were carried by abundant cord blood beta clonotypes; a weaker similar trend was observed in young adult naive repertoires, while no such trend was observed in memory repertoires. In beta out-of-frame sequences, excess twin sharing was weaker, because having fewer shared sequences lowered the signal-to-noise ratio.

All donors were healthy Caucasians. Trimming at the junction amounts to 1 base on V and 2 bases on J, and the germline ends lie 6 bases apart. The germline V gene (reference sequence) gives CDR1 as SEHNR and CDR2 as FQNEAQ. The CDR3 runs 14 residues from the cysteine to the phenylalanine. Just CDR3 DNA is preserved here, 42 bases in frame from base 1. The library relied on 5' RACE. Sequencing was carried out with an Illumina HiSeq 2000. A universal primer binding site was introduced by template switching, and a unique molecular identifier was present in the final cDNA, enabling accurate counting of TCR cDNA molecules. Specific primers in the conserved constant-segment region were used to synthesize first-strand cDNA for the TCR alpha and beta chains. To control for contamination, every cDNA library carried two barcodes: a SMART-Mk sample barcode plus Illumina barcodes. TruSeq adapter sequences, together with Illumina sample barcodes, were added in two successive PCR steps. Sequencing of the TCR alpha and beta cDNA libraries was done on the Illumina HiSeq platform using custom primers. Per the authors' processing: Unique molecular identifiers were extracted from raw reads with MiGEC, and CDR3 positions were determined with MiXCR. Recombination models were inferred per individual with the repgenHMM and IGoR tools using an EM algorithm. The analysis of shared clonotypes was done with the tcR package in R, with sharing normalized by the product of cloneset sizes. To study raw recombination without the effects of thymic and clonal selection, out-of-frame nonproductive sequences were analyzed. TCRdb reran the public reads through fastp at Q25 and MiXCR, keeping productive beta chains. CDR3 protein duplicates are merged, each entry listing the most common genes and DNA. The V and J calls were determined by TCRdb, not by the authors. Across this sample there are about 1.7 million distinct CDR3 sequences, with around 29% seen only once. About 0.3% of the sample belongs to the ten largest clones.

Ten or more counts support this clonotype. This receptor's antigen is unknown. Base qualities were left out, and no much larger clone turns up one base away. The specimen sequenced was cord blood. This receptor was identified in a newborn girl in good health. The chain is assembled from TRBV7-9 and TRBJ2-1; the D gene is perhaps TRBD2, on 5 matching bases. The CDR3 protein sequence reads: CASSLVGAYNEQFF. The nucleotides read TGTGCCAGCAGCTTAGTGGGAGCCTACAATGAGCAGTTCTTC.